This T cell receptor beta chain emerged from a study of control samples from healthy donors and cancer patients. This CDR3 region has 15 residues. Germline V gives CDR1 SGHRS, CDR2 YFSETQ. With V trimmed by 0 bases and J by 5 bases, 4 bases remained unmatched. Assay: immunoSEQ multiplex PCR; the TCRdb copy retains only in-frame clones and omits some. The sample yields 130,000 or so clones, nearly 90% seen once. This clone appeared a single time. The chain has TRBV5-1 and TRBJ2-3; 9 bases are shared with TRBD2. The sample taken for sequencing was blood. This TCR derives from a man aged 50-60 years in good health. CDR3: CASSLEAGGIDTQYF. As DNA, the CDR3 is TGCGCCAGCAGCTTGGAAGCGGGGGGTATAGATACGCAGTATTTT. The variable domain in full, with the rest retrieved from reference TRBV5-1 and TRBJ2-3, is KAGVTQTPRYLIKTRGQQVTLSCSPISGHRSVSWYQQTPGQGLQFLFEYFSETQRNKGNFPGRFSGRQFSNSRSEMNVSTLELGDSALYLCASSLEAGGIDTQYFGPGTRLTVL.